This T cell receptor beta chain was sequenced in a study of blood T cell repertoires in COVID-19. Across the whole study: The origin of the acute and convalescent COVID-19 samples was the United States, Italy and Spain.

The CDR3 length is 14 residues. V trimming: 2 bases; J trimming: 2 bases; junction bases outside the gene matches: 5. Germline V CDR1 and CDR2: GTSNPN, SVGIG (reference sequence). Generated by immunoSEQ multiplex PCR, the TCRdb table keeps only in-frame clones and is missing some. The sample has about 79,000 clones; around 89% are singletons. V is TRBV30 and J is TRBJ2-7; 8 bases map to TRBD1. The sample taken for sequencing was peripheral blood. The receptor was isolated from a man between 70 and 80 years old with active or convalescent COVID-19. The DNA for the CDR3 is TGTGCCTGGAGTACTTGGACAGGGACCTACGAGCAGTACTTC. The encoded protein is CAWSTWTGTYEQYF.